The clone carrying this TCR beta chain was seen at least ten times. The antigen is not known. The time point is: sample taken at primary tumor resection. The donors comprised approximately 75 untreated early-stage non-small cell lung cancer patients. TCRs were sequenced from unsorted whole RNA of tumor, nontumor lung or PBMC. Per germline, CDR1 DFQATT and CDR2 SNEGSKA (reference sequence). V was trimmed by 5 bases and J by 3 bases, leaving 11 bases between them. The CDR3 consists of 12 residues. This sample stems from a study of spatial heterogeneity in lung cancer. Points from the study as a whole: Counts that tracked tumor mutation counts were those of expanded intratumoral alpha and beta TCRs.

Each CDR3 protein is one row after TCRdb ran MiXCR on the 5' RACE reads. The sample contains 15,000 or so distinct CDR3 sequences, around 7.8% of which appear only once. Sequenced material: lung tumor tissue, taken at surgery. This clonotype was sampled from a male donor with early-stage non-small cell lung cancer. The chain has TRBV20-1 and TRBJ2-7; TRBD1 or TRBD2 may be the D gene (5 bases each). In DNA, the CDR3 is TGCAGTGCTTCCCGGGACGACTACGAGCAGTACTTC. Amino acid sequence: CSASRDDYEQYF.